Listed here are 12 T cell receptor beta chains from one sample, sequenced in a study of shared clonotypes between healthy human individuals. This table comes from immunoSEQ multiplex PCR, and its TCRdb copy is limited to in-frame clones, with some not included. The sample has around 600,000 clones, 97% seen once; the top ten hold less than 0.065%. The sequenced sample was naive CD4+ T cells sorted from blood. Subset: CD45RA+ positively selected. The receptors derive from a woman younger than 45 in good health.

The CDR3 sequence is CASSYSVAGPPQYF. In DNA, the CDR3 is TGTGCCAGCAGTTACTCGGTAGCGGGCCCTCCCCAGTACTTC. The rearrangement links TRBV6-5 to TRBJ2-5, with 7 bases lining up with TRBD2. CDR1 and CDR2 (germline): MNHEY, SVGAGI. V shed 0 bases and J 9 bases; nucleotides not matched to a gene: 7. The CDR3 has 14 residues.

This clone was detected once. V gene TRBV5-4 combines with J gene TRBJ1-1; D gene uncertain. The CDR3 sequence is 16 residues long. The V and J ends lost 0 bases and 0 bases respectively, with 12 bases between them. Germline CDR1 is SGHNT and CDR2 is YYREEE (reference sequence). The CDR3 reads CASSLAPPGMNTEAFF. The CDR3 DNA follows: TGTGCCAGCAGCTTGGCCCCGCCGGGGATGAACACTGAAGCTTTCTTT. Full variable domain (remainder filled in from reference TRBV5-4 and TRBJ1-1): ETGVTQSPTHLIKTRGQQVTLRCSSQSGHNTVSWYQQALGQGPQFIFQYYREEENGRGNFPPRFSGLQFPNYSSELNVNALELDDSALYLCASSLAPPGMNTEAFFGQGTRLTVV.

V is TRBV28 and J is TRBJ2-3; the D gene is possibly TRBD1 (6 bases). V was trimmed by 6 bases and J by 0 bases, leaving 22 bases between them. This CDR3 spans 18 amino acids. CDR1 is MDHEN and CDR2 is SYDVKM in the germline V gene. The CDR3 is CASSKWTVGLESTDTQYF. In nucleotides, the CDR3 is TGTGCCAGCAGCAAATGGACAGTAGGGCTGGAAAGCACAGATACGCAGTATTTT.

The chain employs TRBV7-3 and TRBJ2-3; no reliable D call. The length of the CDR3 is 14 residues. The V end lost 1 base, the J end lost 2 bases, and 7 bases lay between the germline ends. Germline V gene lookup returns CDR1 SGHTA and CDR2 FQGTGA. The CDR3 loop is CASSLRASTDTQYF. DNA of the CDR3: TGTGCCAGCAGCTTAAGAGCCTCCACAGATACGCAGTATTTT.

V gene TRBV27 combines with J gene TRBJ2-5, with 7 bases that match TRBD1. Trimming cost V 5 bases and J 5 bases; bases outside gene matches: 8. Germline V gives CDR1 MNHEY, CDR2 SMNVEV (reference sequence). The CDR3 is 14 residues long. Written as DNA, the CDR3 is TGTGCCAGCAGTCGGATTAACAGGGGCGAGACCCAGTACTTC. The encoded protein is CASSRINRGETQYF.

The rearrangement links TRBV2 to TRBJ2-7, with 9 bases identical to TRBD2. The V gene's germline CDR1 is SNHLY and CDR2 FYNNEI. The V segment lost 4 bases and the J segment 9 bases; nucleotides outside the gene matches: 4. This CDR3 comprises 12 residues. CDR3 sequence reads: CASSVSAGGQYF. The CDR3, as DNA: TGTGCCAGCAGTGTCTCAGCGGGAGGGCAGTACTTC.

The V gene is TRBV4-2, the J gene TRBJ2-7; maybe TRBD1 (6 bases). The CDR3 covers 13 residues. Germline values: CDR1 LGHNA, CDR2 YNFKEQ. V dropped 2 bases and J dropped 3 bases, with 8 bases sitting between them. CDR3 amino acids: CASSQQTGYEQYF. CDR3 nucleotides: TGTGCCAGCAGCCAACAGACAGGCTACGAGCAGTACTTC.

The count of this clone is one. The rearrangement joins TRBV6-5 to TRBJ2-7, with D possibly matching TRBD2 (6 bases). This CDR3 has 14 amino acids. Trimming took off 0 bases at V and 1 base at J, with 7 bases between the two ends. Germline lookup yields CDR1 MNHEY and CDR2 SVGAGI. The CDR3 DNA reads TGTGCCAGCAGTTACTCGGAGGGATCCTACGAGCAGTACTTC. Encoded protein: CASSYSEGSYEQYF.

The chain carries TRBV11-2 and TRBJ2-1; perhaps TRBD2 as D (6 bases). V was trimmed by 7 bases and J by 10 bases, leaving 14 bases between them. The V gene's germline CDR1 is SGHAT and CDR2 FQNNGV. The CDR3 contains 12 residues. The CDR3 loop is CASKTSSDEQFF. The DNA for the CDR3 is TGTGCCAGCAAAACTTCTAGCGACGAGCAGTTCTTC.

The chain has TRBV5-5 and TRBJ1-5; D is undetermined. From germline, CDR1 is SGHKS and CDR2 YYEKEE (reference sequence). V dropped 3 bases and J dropped 0 bases, with 4 bases sitting between them. This CDR3 region has 13 residues. In DNA form, the CDR3 reads TGTGCCAGCAGCTCGGTTAGCAATCAGCCCCAGCATTTT. Its protein product is CASSSVSNQPQHF.

The chain uses TRBV2 and TRBJ1-5, with D uncertain. Germline-derived CDR1 and CDR2 are SNHLY and FYNNEI. V was clipped by 3 bases and J by 1 base, with 7 bases between them. CDR3 length: 14 residues. The CDR3 reads CASSDRQSNQPQHF. The CDR3 DNA follows: TGTGCCAGCAGTGACCGACAAAGCAATCAGCCCCAGCATTTT.

This chain connects TRBV7-2 to TRBJ2-3; D gene uncertain. The germline CDR1 and CDR2 sequences are SGHTA and FQGNSA. CDR3 length equals 14 residues. V was pared by 1 base and J by 2 bases, with 7 bases between. The CDR3 loop reads CASSLVVNTDTQYF. CDR3 coding DNA: TGTGCCAGCAGCTTAGTGGTGAACACAGATACGCAGTATTTT.